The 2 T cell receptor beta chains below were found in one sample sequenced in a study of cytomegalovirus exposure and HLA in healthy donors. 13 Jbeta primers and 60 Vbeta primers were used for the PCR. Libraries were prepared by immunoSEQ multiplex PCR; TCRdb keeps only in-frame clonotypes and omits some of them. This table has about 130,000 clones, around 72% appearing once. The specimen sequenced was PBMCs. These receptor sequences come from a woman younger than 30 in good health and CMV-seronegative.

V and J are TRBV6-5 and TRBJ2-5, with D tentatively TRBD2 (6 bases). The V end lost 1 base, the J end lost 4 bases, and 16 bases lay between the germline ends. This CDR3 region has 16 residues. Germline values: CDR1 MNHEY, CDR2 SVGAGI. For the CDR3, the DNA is TGTGCCAGCAGTTACTTTTCCACAATGGGAGGAGAGACCCAGTACTTC. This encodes CASSYFSTMGGETQYF.

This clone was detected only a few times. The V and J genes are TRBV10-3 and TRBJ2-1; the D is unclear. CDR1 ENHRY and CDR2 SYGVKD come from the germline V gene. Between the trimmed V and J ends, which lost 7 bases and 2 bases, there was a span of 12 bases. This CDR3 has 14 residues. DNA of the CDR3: TGTGCCATCAAAGGCGGATCGACCTACAATGAGCAGTTCTTC. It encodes CAIKGGSTYNEQFF.